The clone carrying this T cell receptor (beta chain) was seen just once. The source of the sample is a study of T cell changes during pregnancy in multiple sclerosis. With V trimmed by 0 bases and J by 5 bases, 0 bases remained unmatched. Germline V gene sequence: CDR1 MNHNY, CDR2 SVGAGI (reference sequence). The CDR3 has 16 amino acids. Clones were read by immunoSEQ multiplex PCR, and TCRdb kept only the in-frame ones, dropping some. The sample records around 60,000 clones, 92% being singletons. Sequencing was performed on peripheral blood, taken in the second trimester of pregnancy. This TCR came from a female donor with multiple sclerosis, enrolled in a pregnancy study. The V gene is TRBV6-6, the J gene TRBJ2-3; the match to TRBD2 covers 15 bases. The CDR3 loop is CASSYSGLAGGDTQYF. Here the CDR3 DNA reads TGTGCCAGCAGTTACTCGGGACTAGCGGGAGGAGATACGCAGTATTTT.